These T cell receptor beta chains were read from a single sample in a study of patients and donors after allogeneic stem cell transplantation. One entry per CDR3 protein, called by TCRdb with MiXCR from the RT-PCR reads. The profile shows about 89,000 distinct CDR3 sequences, 48% of them singletons. Sequencing input: blood, either unsorted or a sorted T cell fraction (not recorded which). These TCRs come from a human donor who was either an allogeneic HSCT recipient or a stem cell or donor lymphocyte infusion donor (not recorded which). It is not recorded whose cells these are; they may come from a transplant donor. Each CDR3 is given with its conserved first and last residue. Fields, in order: clone size, J gene, V gene, D gene, CDR3 protein, CDR3 DNA. D genes are given only for firm matches. Some rows have no size entry. The others give once, few or many, or a class for an expanded clone.

clone_size: NA; j_call: TRBJ2-1; v_call: TRBV20-1; d_call: NA; cdr3_aa: CSARVDSGHSSYNEQFF; cdr3_nt: TGCAGTGCTAGAGTAGATAGCGGCCACAGCTCCTACAATGAGCAGTTCTTC
clone_size: NA; j_call: TRBJ2-1; v_call: TRBV29-1; d_call: NA; cdr3_aa: CSVEDGYSDEQFF; cdr3_nt: TGCAGCGTTGAAGATGGATATTCCGATGAGCAGTTCTTC
clone_size: NA; j_call: TRBJ1-2; v_call: TRBV28; d_call: NA; cdr3_aa: CASSLVVTGYTF; cdr3_nt: TGTGCCAGCAGTTTAGTGGTAACGGGCTACACCTTC
clone_size: NA; j_call: TRBJ1-2; v_call: TRBV7-2; d_call: NA; cdr3_aa: CASSLGVINYGYTF; cdr3_nt: TGTGCCAGCAGCTTAGGGGTCATTAACTATGGCTACACCTTC
clone_size: NA; j_call: TRBJ2-1; v_call: TRBV12-3/TRBV12-4; d_call: TRBD2; cdr3_aa: CASRTLAGSSYNEQFF; cdr3_nt: TGTGCCAGCAGGACCCTAGCGGGAAGTTCGTACAATGAGCAGTTCTTC
clone_size: NA; j_call: TRBJ2-3; v_call: TRBV5-1; d_call: TRBD2; cdr3_aa: CASSLELAGADTQYF; cdr3_nt: TGCGCCAGCAGCTTGGAACTAGCGGGAGCAGATACGCAGTATTTT
clone_size: few; j_call: TRBJ1-1; v_call: TRBV20-1; d_call: TRBD1; cdr3_aa: CSAIAGTVNTEAFF; cdr3_nt: TGCAGTGCTATTGCCGGGACAGTGAACACTGAAGCTTTCTTT
clone_size: NA; j_call: TRBJ1-2; v_call: TRBV10-3; d_call: NA; cdr3_aa: CAIRTNGYTF; cdr3_nt: TGTGCCATAAGGACCAATGGCTACACCTTC
clone_size: NA; j_call: TRBJ2-1; v_call: TRBV20-1; d_call: NA; cdr3_aa: CSARAIGSYNEQFF; cdr3_nt: TGCAGTGCTAGAGCGATTGGCTCCTACAATGAGCAGTTCTTC
clone_size: NA; j_call: TRBJ1-2; v_call: TRBV5-5; d_call: NA; cdr3_aa: CASSAEDLLGSYGYTF; cdr3_nt: TGTGCCAGCAGCGCTGAGGACCTTTTGGGGAGCTATGGCTACACCTTC
clone_size: NA; j_call: TRBJ1-3; v_call: TRBV21-1; d_call: NA; cdr3_aa: CAGIRQGTTGNTIYF; cdr3_nt: TGTGCCGGGATAAGACAGGGGACGACAGGAAACACCATATATTTT
clone_size: few; j_call: TRBJ1-4; v_call: TRBV29-1; d_call: NA; cdr3_aa: CSGRQENEKLFF; cdr3_nt: TGCAGCGGGAGACAGGAAAATGAAAAACTGTTTTTT
clone_size: once; j_call: TRBJ2-5; v_call: TRBV11-2; d_call: NA; cdr3_aa: CASSLGWRKNQETQYF; cdr3_nt: TGTGCCAGCAGCTTAGGGTGGAGGAAAAACCAAGAGACCCAGTACTTC
clone_size: NA; j_call: TRBJ1-2; v_call: TRBV7-9; d_call: NA; cdr3_aa: CASSRMSDESNYGYTF; cdr3_nt: TGTGCCAGCAGCCGGATGTCGGACGAGAGTAACTATGGCTACACCTTC
clone_size: NA; j_call: TRBJ2-5; v_call: TRBV2; d_call: TRBD2; cdr3_aa: CASSVRGEETQYF; cdr3_nt: TGTGCCAGCAGTGTCCGGGGGGAAGAGACCCAGTACTTC
clone_size: NA; j_call: TRBJ1-1; v_call: TRBV20-1; d_call: TRBD1; cdr3_aa: CSASRGLSAEAFF; cdr3_nt: TGCAGTGCTAGTAGGGGGCTCAGCGCTGAAGCTTTCTTT
clone_size: NA; j_call: TRBJ2-1; v_call: TRBV20-1; d_call: NA; cdr3_aa: CSANGQGDYNEQFF; cdr3_nt: TGCAGTGCTAATGGGCAGGGAGACTACAATGAGCAGTTCTTC
clone_size: NA; j_call: TRBJ1-6; v_call: TRBV28; d_call: NA; cdr3_aa: CASSLPGAINSPLHF; cdr3_nt: TGTGCCAGCAGTTTACCAGGGGCTATTAATTCACCCCTCCACTTT
clone_size: few; j_call: TRBJ1-4; v_call: TRBV5-1; d_call: NA; cdr3_aa: CASSLGRINEKLFF; cdr3_nt: TGCGCCAGCAGCTTGGGGAGGATCAATGAAAAACTGTTTTTT
clone_size: few; j_call: TRBJ1-2; v_call: TRBV9; d_call: NA; cdr3_aa: CASSWGAGGQDYGYTF; cdr3_nt: TGTGCCAGCAGCTGGGGGGCAGGAGGACAAGACTATGGCTACACCTTC
clone_size: NA; j_call: TRBJ1-2; v_call: TRBV6-5; d_call: TRBD1; cdr3_aa: CASSLSRTGGATSYGYTF; cdr3_nt: TGTGCCAGCAGCCTAAGCCGGACAGGGGGCGCCACGTCCTATGGCTACACCTTC
clone_size: few; j_call: TRBJ1-1; v_call: TRBV29-1; d_call: NA; cdr3_aa: CSVRRADTEAFF; cdr3_nt: TGCAGCGTCCGGAGGGCGGATACTGAAGCTTTCTTT
clone_size: many; j_call: TRBJ1-1; v_call: TRBV7-3; d_call: TRBD1; cdr3_aa: CASSPDRDTEAFF; cdr3_nt: TGTGCCAGCAGCCCGGACAGGGACACTGAAGCTTTCTTT
clone_size: NA; j_call: TRBJ2-1; v_call: TRBV5-1; d_call: TRBD2; cdr3_aa: CASSLAPGLAGYEQFF; cdr3_nt: TGCGCCAGCAGCTTGGCCCCAGGACTAGCGGGATATGAGCAGTTCTTC
clone_size: NA; j_call: TRBJ2-1; v_call: TRBV5-1; d_call: NA; cdr3_aa: CASSLEQPLYNEQFF; cdr3_nt: TGCGCCAGCAGCTTAGAGCAGCCGCTATACAATGAGCAGTTCTTC
clone_size: few; j_call: TRBJ1-1; v_call: TRBV28; d_call: NA; cdr3_aa: CATLPGTNTEAFF; cdr3_nt: TGTGCCACCCTGCCGGGGACGAACACTGAAGCTTTCTTT
clone_size: NA; j_call: TRBJ2-2; v_call: TRBV27; d_call: NA; cdr3_aa: CASSLLVGLGGELFF; cdr3_nt: TGTGCCAGCAGTTTACTAGTGGGCTTGGGCGGGGAGCTGTTTTTT
clone_size: few; j_call: TRBJ1-5; v_call: TRBV20-1; d_call: NA; cdr3_aa: CSARDLGGSQPQHF; cdr3_nt: TGCAGTGCTAGAGATCTAGGGGGAAGTCAGCCCCAGCATTTT
clone_size: NA; j_call: TRBJ1-1; v_call: TRBV2; d_call: NA; cdr3_aa: CASSERQEAFF; cdr3_nt: TGTGCCAGCAGTGAAAGGCAGGAAGCTTTCTTT
clone_size: few; j_call: TRBJ1-5; v_call: TRBV6-6; d_call: NA; cdr3_aa: CASSYWAVNQPQHF; cdr3_nt: TGTGCCAGCAGTTACTGGGCCGTTAATCAGCCCCAGCATTTT
clone_size: NA; j_call: TRBJ1-5; v_call: TRBV7-9; d_call: TRBD1; cdr3_aa: CASTGPGQTGQPQHF; cdr3_nt: TGTGCCAGCACGGGACCGGGACAGACGGGGCAGCCCCAGCATTTT
clone_size: NA; j_call: TRBJ1-2; v_call: TRBV4-2; d_call: TRBD1; cdr3_aa: CASSLTQGSGGYTF; cdr3_nt: TGTGCCAGCAGCCTCACACAGGGGTCTGGTGGCTACACCTTC
clone_size: few; j_call: TRBJ1-1; v_call: TRBV6-5; d_call: NA; cdr3_aa: CASSRQAQRYTEAFF; cdr3_nt: TGTGCCAGCAGTCGACAGGCTCAGAGGTACACTGAAGCTTTCTTT
clone_size: NA; j_call: TRBJ1-1; v_call: TRBV7-3; d_call: NA; cdr3_aa: CASSFQYMNTEAFF; cdr3_nt: TGTGCCAGCAGCTTTCAGTACATGAACACTGAAGCTTTCTTT
clone_size: few; j_call: TRBJ1-6; v_call: TRBV3-1; d_call: TRBD1; cdr3_aa: CASSQVDRGPSSPLHF; cdr3_nt: TGTGCCAGCAGCCAAGTTGACAGGGGGCCGTCTTCACCCCTCCACTTT
clone_size: once; j_call: TRBJ2-3; v_call: TRBV14; d_call: NA; cdr3_aa: CASSPWGTDTQYF; cdr3_nt: TGTGCCAGCAGCCCCTGGGGCACAGATACGCAGTATTTT
clone_size: NA; j_call: TRBJ2-2; v_call: TRBV12-3/TRBV12-4; d_call: TRBD2; cdr3_aa: CASLLGLAGTFANTGELFF; cdr3_nt: TGTGCCAGCCTCCTGGGACTAGCGGGAACTTTCGCGAACACCGGGGAGCTGTTTTTT
clone_size: NA; j_call: TRBJ2-5; v_call: TRBV5-1; d_call: TRBD2; cdr3_aa: CASSGSGKASGSETQYF; cdr3_nt: TGCGCCAGCAGCGGTTCAGGTAAAGCTAGCGGGAGCGAGACCCAGTACTTC
clone_size: NA; j_call: TRBJ1-3; v_call: TRBV28; d_call: NA; cdr3_aa: CASSLLSVQDTIYF; cdr3_nt: TGTGCCAGCAGTTTACTCTCGGTACAGGACACCATATATTTT
clone_size: once; j_call: TRBJ1-3; v_call: TRBV2; d_call: NA; cdr3_aa: CASMPPGNTIYF; cdr3_nt: TGTGCCAGCATGCCGCCCGGAAACACCATATATTTT
clone_size: NA; j_call: TRBJ2-7; v_call: TRBV10-3; d_call: TRBD2; cdr3_aa: CAIGAGDYEQYF; cdr3_nt: TGTGCCATCGGAGCGGGAGACTACGAGCAGTACTTC
clone_size: NA; j_call: TRBJ1-1; v_call: TRBV11-2; d_call: TRBD1; cdr3_aa: CASSFTTGGSVNTEAFF; cdr3_nt: TGTGCCAGCAGCTTCACGACAGGGGGATCGGTGAACACTGAAGCTTTCTTT
clone_size: few; j_call: TRBJ2-5; v_call: TRBV5-6; d_call: NA; cdr3_aa: CASSLGPQETQYF; cdr3_nt: TGTGCCAGCAGCTTGGGGCCTCAGGAGACCCAGTACTTC
clone_size: NA; j_call: TRBJ1-1; v_call: TRBV4-1; d_call: NA; cdr3_aa: CASSPTLSRNTEAFF; cdr3_nt: TGCGCCAGCAGTCCAACACTCAGTCGGAACACTGAAGCTTTCTTT
clone_size: NA; j_call: TRBJ2-3; v_call: TRBV2; d_call: NA; cdr3_aa: CASTWRVATDTQYF; cdr3_nt: TGTGCCAGCACTTGGCGGGTAGCAACAGATACGCAGTATTTT
clone_size: NA; j_call: TRBJ1-6; v_call: TRBV5-1; d_call: TRBD1; cdr3_aa: CASAGTGLTGNSPLHF; cdr3_nt: TGCGCCAGCGCCGGGACAGGGCTCACCGGCAATTCACCCCTCCACTTT
clone_size: few; j_call: TRBJ1-1; v_call: TRBV6-5; d_call: NA; cdr3_aa: CASSPDSTIMNTEAFF; cdr3_nt: TGTGCCAGCAGCCCGGACAGTACGATCATGAACACTGAAGCTTTCTTT
clone_size: few; j_call: TRBJ1-4; v_call: TRBV7-9; d_call: NA; cdr3_aa: CASSPSRDWRGKLFF; cdr3_nt: TGTGCCAGCAGCCCGAGCCGGGACTGGCGTGGAAAACTGTTTTTT
clone_size: NA; j_call: TRBJ2-2; v_call: TRBV5-1; d_call: TRBD1; cdr3_aa: CASSLHRGTESGELFF; cdr3_nt: TGCGCCAGCAGCTTACACAGGGGAACCGAATCCGGGGAGCTGTTTTTT
clone_size: NA; j_call: TRBJ1-2; v_call: TRBV10-2; d_call: NA; cdr3_aa: CASRETDYGYTF; cdr3_nt: TGCGCCAGCAGGGAGACAGACTATGGCTACACCTTC